The clone carrying this T cell receptor (beta chain) turned up a few times. TCRdb's table, derived via immunoSEQ multiplex PCR, lists solely in-frame clones and lacks some. The repertoire holds about 150,000 clones, with 84% as singletons. The data originate from a study of blood T cell repertoires in COVID-19. Study-level background: COVID-19 samples, acute and convalescent, were from the United States, Italy and Spain.

The CDR3 is 16 residues long. The V and J ends lost 4 bases and 2 bases, in that order; junction bases with no gene match: 6. Germline V lookup: CDR1 KGHSH, CDR2 LQKENI. This chain uses TRBV18 with TRBJ2-3; 10 nucleotides line up with TRBD2. This clonotype was obtained from a woman in her forties or fifties who had been exposed to COVID-19. Sequenced input: PBMCs or T cells enriched from blood (not recorded which). CDR3 sequence (DNA): TGTGCCAGCTCACTTTTACTAGCGGGGTTCACAGATACGCAGTATTTT. The encoded protein is CASSLLLAGFTDTQYF.